This T cell receptor (beta chain) was captured by sequencing in a study of blood T cell repertoires in COVID-19 (dated by TCRdb to the early 2020s). Context from the whole study: Samples from collaborators originated in the United States, Italy and Spain and spanned both the acute and convalescent phases of COVID-19. Subjects who had been exposed to COVID-19, were actively infected with it, or had recovered from it provided the deeply sampled blood TCRbeta repertoires that made up the dataset. The samples were drawn from two sources: the first 160 participants of the ongoing ImmuneRACE study, and fewer than 1,500 subjects contributed by 6 global collaborators. Nearly every sample came with metadata listing a de-identified subject ID, COVID-19 status, age in years and sex. The material from the prospective study consisted of cDNA or gDNA derived from T cells, B-cell-depleted T cells, or PBMCs. The repertoires were released in a freely available public database intended as a resource for research on the immune response to SARS-CoV-2. HLA class I and class II types, where available, came from metadata supplied by the sample provider rather than from assay-based typing.

One collaborating source in Seattle enrolled patients during active infection and followed them longitudinally through the course of disease. Whole blood was collected in K2EDTA tubes by collaborating institutions according to the institutions' own protocols. Collaborator samples were shipped for TCRbeta analysis as frozen whole blood, isolated PBMCs, or DNA extracted from either sample type. TCRbeta CDR3 regions were amplified from genomic DNA by means of the immunoSEQ Assay, a bias-controlled multiplex PCR. Turning to the authors' computational methods: Nucleated cell counts per sample were estimated from amplification of reference gene primers within the assay. To quantify the absolute abundance of each unique TCRbeta CDR3 rearrangement, sequence reads were collapsed and filtered. For each sample, productive Simpson clonality was calculated as the square root of Simpson's diversity index over productive rearrangements. Entries here come from immuneACCESS through TCRdb and include only in-frame sequences with V and J called. Some clones fail to appear in such tables; in the studies checked, an unresolved V gene covers under half of the shortfall, and the cause of the remainder is unknown. V and J calls and clone size are as listed in that table; D and trimming were resolved from the DNA. This sample gives 200,000 to 250,000 clones in total; more than 80% of them show up just once. Together, the top ten hold around 1.3% of the sample.

The study at large found these results: The quantity of clinical and demographic metadata differed by source and by participant and was supplied without curation.

About this clone itself: This clone's antigen is unknown. There are no base qualities to consult, and no much larger clone falls within one base.

This TCR came from a young woman with COVID-19, enrolled during active disease. The sample was peripheral blood.

The CDR3 region reads CASRDRSSYNSPLHF. The nucleotide sequence reads as follows: TGTGCCAGCAGGGACAGAAGCTCCTATAATTCACCCCTCCACTTT. The rearranged segments are TRBV27 and TRBJ1-6; D gene: possibly TRBD1, on 6 matching bases. CDR1 and CDR2 were assigned from the germline V gene (reference sequence) as MNHEY and SMNVEV. Relative to germline, V is 6 bases shorter and J is 0 bases shorter, with 9 bases between their ends. From cysteine to phenylalanine, the CDR3 is 15 amino acids long. The only DNA kept is the CDR3, 45 bases in frame from the first base.